This entry describes one T cell receptor (beta chain). As yet, its antigen is unknown. The entry originates in a study of graft-versus-host responses after intestinal transplantation. In the study overall: Anti-thymocyte globulin induction, then tacrolimus and steroids for around three years, went to all recipients.

Assay: immunoSEQ multiplex PCR; the TCRdb copy retains only in-frame clones and omits some. Of about 100,000 clones listed, roughly 87% are singletons. The study, taken as a whole, reports: The study found high graft-versus-host to host-versus-graft clonal ratios in allografts of patients with graft-donor T cell macrochimerism. Early declines in HvG clones that occurred post-transplant were associated with peak circulating GvH clone levels. Among recipient marrow samples, GvH clones were found; some appeared first in ileum or blood.

This receptor was identified in a human donor who received an intestinal transplant. The sequencing used unstimulated CD4+ T cells sorted from spleen or lymph node cells, collected before intestinal transplant.

CDR3 protein: CASSVAATGLSGNTIYF. The CDR3 DNA reads TGTGCCAGCAGCGTAGCCGCGACGGGCCTCTCTGGAAACACCATATATTTT. The V gene is TRBV9, the J gene TRBJ1-3; no definite D call. Germline V gives CDR1 SGDLS, CDR2 YYNGEE. The CDR3 runs to 17 residues. With 0 bases removed from V and 0 bases from J, the gap between germline ends came to 13 bases. Complete variable domain (other parts from reference TRBV9 and TRBJ1-3): DSGVTQTPKHLITATGQRVTLRCSPRSGDLSVYWYQQSLDQGLQFLIQYYNGEERAKGNILERFSAQQFPDLHSELNLSSLELGDSALYFCASSVAATGLSGNTIYFGEGSWLTVV.